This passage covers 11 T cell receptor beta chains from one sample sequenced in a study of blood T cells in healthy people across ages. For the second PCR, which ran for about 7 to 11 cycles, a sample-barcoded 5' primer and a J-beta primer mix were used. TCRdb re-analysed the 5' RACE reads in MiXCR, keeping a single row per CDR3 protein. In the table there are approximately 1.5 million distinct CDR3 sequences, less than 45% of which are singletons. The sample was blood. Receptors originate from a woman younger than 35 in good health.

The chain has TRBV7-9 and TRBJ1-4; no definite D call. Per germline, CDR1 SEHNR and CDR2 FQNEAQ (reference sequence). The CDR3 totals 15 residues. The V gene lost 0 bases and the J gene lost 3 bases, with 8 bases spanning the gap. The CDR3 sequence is CASSLAPQPNEKLFF. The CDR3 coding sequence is TGTGCCAGCAGCTTAGCCCCGCAGCCTAATGAAAAACTGTTTTTT.

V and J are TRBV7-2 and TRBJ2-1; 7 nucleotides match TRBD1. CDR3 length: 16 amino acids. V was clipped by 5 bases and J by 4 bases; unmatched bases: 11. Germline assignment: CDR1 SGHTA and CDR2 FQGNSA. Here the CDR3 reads CASSPSGTDDYNEQFF. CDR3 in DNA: TGTGCCAGCAGCCCCTCCGGGACAGATGATTACAATGAGCAGTTCTTC.

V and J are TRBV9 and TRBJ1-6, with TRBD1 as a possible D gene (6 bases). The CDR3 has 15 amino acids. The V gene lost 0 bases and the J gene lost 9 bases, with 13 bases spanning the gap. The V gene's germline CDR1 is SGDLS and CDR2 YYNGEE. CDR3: CASSVEITRGSPLHF. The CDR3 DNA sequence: TGTGCCAGCAGCGTAGAAATCACCAGGGGTTCACCCCTCCACTTT.

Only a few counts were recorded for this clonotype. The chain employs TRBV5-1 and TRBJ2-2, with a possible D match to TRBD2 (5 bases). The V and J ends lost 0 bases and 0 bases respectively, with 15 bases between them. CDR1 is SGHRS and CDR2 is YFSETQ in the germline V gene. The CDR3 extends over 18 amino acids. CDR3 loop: CASSLGPLGGSNTGELFF. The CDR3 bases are TGCGCCAGCAGCTTGGGACCTTTAGGAGGTTCGAACACCGGGGAGCTGTTTTTT.

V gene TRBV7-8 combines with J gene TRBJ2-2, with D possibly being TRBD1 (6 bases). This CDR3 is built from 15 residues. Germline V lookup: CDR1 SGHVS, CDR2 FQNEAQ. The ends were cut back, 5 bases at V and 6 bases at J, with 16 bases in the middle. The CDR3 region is CASSLIAGAAGELFF. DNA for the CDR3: TGTGCCAGCAGCCTCATTGCAGGGGCCGCCGGGGAGCTGTTTTTT.

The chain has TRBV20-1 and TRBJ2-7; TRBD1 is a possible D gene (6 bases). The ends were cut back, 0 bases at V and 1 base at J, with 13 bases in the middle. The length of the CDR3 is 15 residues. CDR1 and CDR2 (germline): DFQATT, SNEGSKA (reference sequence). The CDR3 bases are TGCAGTGCTAGAGATCTTAAGCAGGGGTCCTACGAGCAGTACTTC. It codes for CSARDLKQGSYEQYF.

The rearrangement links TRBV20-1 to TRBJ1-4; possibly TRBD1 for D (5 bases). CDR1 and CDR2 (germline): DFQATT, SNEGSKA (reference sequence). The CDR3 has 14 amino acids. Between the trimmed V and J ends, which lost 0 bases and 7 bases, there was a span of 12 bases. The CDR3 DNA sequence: TGCAGTGCTAGAGATCCCAGGGAGGGTGAAAAACTGTTTTTT. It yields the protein CSARDPREGEKLFF.

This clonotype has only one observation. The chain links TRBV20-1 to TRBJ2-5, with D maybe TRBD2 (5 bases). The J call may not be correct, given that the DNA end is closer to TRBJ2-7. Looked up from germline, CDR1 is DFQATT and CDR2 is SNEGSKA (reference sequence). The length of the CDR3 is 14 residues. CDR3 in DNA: TGCAGTGCTAGAGAGCGGGTGTCCTTCTACGAGCAGTACTTC. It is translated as CSARERVSFYEQYF.

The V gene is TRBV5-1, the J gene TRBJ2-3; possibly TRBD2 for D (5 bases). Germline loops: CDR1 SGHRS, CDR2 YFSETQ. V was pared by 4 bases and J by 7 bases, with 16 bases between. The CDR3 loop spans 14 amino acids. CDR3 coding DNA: TGCGCCAGCAGCCGGACTGACTATCGGAATACGCAGTATTTT. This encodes CASSRTDYRNTQYF.

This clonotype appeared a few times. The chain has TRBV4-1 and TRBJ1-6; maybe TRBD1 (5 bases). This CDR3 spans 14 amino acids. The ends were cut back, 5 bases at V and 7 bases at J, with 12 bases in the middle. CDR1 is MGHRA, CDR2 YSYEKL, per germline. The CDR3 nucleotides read TGCGCCAGCAGCTACGGGTGGGACAATTCACCCCTCCACTTT. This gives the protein CASSYGWDNSPLHF.

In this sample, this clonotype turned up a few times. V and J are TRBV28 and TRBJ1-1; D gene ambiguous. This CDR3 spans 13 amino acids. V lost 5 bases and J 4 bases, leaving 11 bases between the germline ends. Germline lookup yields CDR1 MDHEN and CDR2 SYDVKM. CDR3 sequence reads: CASSRSPGTEAFF. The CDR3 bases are TGTGCCAGCAGTCGCAGCCCGGGCACTGAAGCTTTCTTT.